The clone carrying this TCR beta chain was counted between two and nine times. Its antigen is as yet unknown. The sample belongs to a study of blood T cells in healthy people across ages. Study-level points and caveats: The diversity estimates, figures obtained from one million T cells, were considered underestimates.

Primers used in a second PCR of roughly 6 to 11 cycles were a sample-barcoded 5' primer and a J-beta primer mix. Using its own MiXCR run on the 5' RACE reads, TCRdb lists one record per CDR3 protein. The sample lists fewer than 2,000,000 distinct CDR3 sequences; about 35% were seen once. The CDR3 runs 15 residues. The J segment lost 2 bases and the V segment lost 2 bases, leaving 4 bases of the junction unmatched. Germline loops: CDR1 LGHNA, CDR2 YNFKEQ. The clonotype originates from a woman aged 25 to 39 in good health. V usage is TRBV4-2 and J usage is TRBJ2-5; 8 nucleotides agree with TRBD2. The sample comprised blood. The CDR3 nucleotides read TGTGCCAGCAGCCAAAACGGGGGGGCTCAAGAGACCCAGTACTTC. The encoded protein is CASSQNGGAQETQYF.